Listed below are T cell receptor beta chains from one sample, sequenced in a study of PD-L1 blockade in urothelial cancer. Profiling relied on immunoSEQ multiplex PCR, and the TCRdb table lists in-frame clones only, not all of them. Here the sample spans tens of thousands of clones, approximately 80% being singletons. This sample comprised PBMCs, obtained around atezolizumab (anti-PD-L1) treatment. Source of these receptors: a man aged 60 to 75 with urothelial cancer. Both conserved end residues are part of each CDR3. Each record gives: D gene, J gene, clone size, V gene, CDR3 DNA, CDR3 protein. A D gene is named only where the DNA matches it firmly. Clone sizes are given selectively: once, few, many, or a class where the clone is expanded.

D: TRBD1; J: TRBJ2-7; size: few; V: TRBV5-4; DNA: TGTGCCAGCAGCTTCCGGGACAGGTCATCCTACGAGCAGTACTTC; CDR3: CASSFRDRSSYEQYF
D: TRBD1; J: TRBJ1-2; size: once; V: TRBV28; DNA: TGTGCCAGCAGTCGGGGGACAGGGGGGGGTAACTATGGCTACACCTTC; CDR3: CASSRGTGGGNYGYTF
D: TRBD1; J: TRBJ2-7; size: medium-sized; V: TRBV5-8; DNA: TGTGCCAGCACCACCCTCCGGGACAGGGGGTCCTACGAGCAGTACTTC; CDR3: CASTTLRDRGSYEQYF
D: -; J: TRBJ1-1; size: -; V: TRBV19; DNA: TGTGCCAGTAGTATGAAAGGGGACACTGAAGCTTTCTTT; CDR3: CASSMKGDTEAFF
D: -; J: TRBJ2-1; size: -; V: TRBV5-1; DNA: TGCGCCAGCAGCTTACGGGACTTTAGTGAGCAGTTCTTC; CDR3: CASSLRDFSEQFF
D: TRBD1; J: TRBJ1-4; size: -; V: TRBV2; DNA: TGTGCCAGCGGGGGACAGAGTGAAAAACTGTTTTTT; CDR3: CASGGQSEKLFF
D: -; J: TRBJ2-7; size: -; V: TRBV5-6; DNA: TGTGCCAGCAGCTTGGCACGCAGAGAGCAGTACTTC; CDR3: CASSLARREQYF
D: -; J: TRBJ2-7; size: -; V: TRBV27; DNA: TGTGCCAGCAGGCCCACGGGGTTCTACGAGCAGTACTTC; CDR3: CASRPTGFYEQYF
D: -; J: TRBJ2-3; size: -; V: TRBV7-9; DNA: TGTGCCAGCAGCTTAGAACTATCAGATACGCAGTATTTT; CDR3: CASSLELSDTQYF
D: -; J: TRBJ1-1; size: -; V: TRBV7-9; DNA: TGTGCCAGCAGCTTGGAGGGAGCTGAAGCTTTCTTT; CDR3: CASSLEGAEAFF
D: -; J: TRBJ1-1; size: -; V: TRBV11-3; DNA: TGTGCCAGCAGCTTAGATTCCGCAGACACTGAAGCTTTCTTT; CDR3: CASSLDSADTEAFF
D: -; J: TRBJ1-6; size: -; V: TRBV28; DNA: TGTGCCAGCAGCCTGGAGATGGATAATTCACCCCTCCACTTT; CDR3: CASSLEMDNSPLHF
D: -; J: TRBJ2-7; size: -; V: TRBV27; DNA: TGTGCCAGCAGTTTTGGCAGGAATTCCTACGAGCAGTACTTC; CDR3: CASSFGRNSYEQYF
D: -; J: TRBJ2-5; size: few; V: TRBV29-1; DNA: TGCAGCGTGGGAGGCGACAGAGGGGAGACCCAGTACTTC; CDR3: CSVGGDRGETQYF
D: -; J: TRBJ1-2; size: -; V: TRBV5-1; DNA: TGCGCCAGCAGCTTGGAAGAGGGATATGGCTACACCTTC; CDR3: CASSLEEGYGYTF
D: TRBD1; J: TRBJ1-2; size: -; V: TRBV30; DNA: TGTGCCTGGAGTGTATTGGGGACAGACAACTATGGCTACACCTTC; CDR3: CAWSVLGTDNYGYTF
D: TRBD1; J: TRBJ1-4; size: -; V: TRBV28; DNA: TGTGCCAGCAGTTCCGACCTGACAGGGGGTTCGACTACTAATGAAAAACTGTTTTTT; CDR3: CASSSDLTGGSTTNEKLFF
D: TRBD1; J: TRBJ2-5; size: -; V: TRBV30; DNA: TGTGCCTGGAGCAGGGACAGTCAAGAGACCCAGTACTTC; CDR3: CAWSRDSQETQYF
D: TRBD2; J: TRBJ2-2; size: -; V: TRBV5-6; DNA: TGTGCCAGCAGCTTTATTACTAGCGTACACCGGGGAGCTGTTTTT; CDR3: CASSFITSVHRGAVF
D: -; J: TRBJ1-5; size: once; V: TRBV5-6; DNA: TGTGCCAGCAGCTTGGCAGGGGAGTCTCAGCCCCAGCATTTT; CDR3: CASSLAGESQPQHF
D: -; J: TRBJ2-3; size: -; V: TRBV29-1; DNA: TGCAGCGTAGCGGCTCGGGGGAGTACAGATACGCAGTATTTT; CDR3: CSVAARGSTDTQYF
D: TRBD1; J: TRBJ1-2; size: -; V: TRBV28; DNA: TGTGCCAGCAGGGGGACAGGGGGCGTTGGCTATGGCTACACCTTC; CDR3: CASRGTGGVGYGYTF
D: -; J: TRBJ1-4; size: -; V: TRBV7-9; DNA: TGTGCCAGCAGCTTAAGGCAGGGAAATGAAAAACTGTTTTTT; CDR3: CASSLRQGNEKLFF
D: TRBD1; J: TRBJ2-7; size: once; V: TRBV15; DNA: TGTGCCACCAGCAGAGTACAGGGGGCGAACTCCGTCTACGAGCAGTACTTC; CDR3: CATSRVQGANSVYEQYF
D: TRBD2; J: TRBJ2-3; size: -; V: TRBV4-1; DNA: TGCGCCAGCAGCCAGGGGGGGGGAGCGGGGGTCGCAGATACGCAGTATTTT; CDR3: CASSQGGGAGVADTQYF
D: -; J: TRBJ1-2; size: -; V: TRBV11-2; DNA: TGTGCCAGCAGCCCTAGGTATGGTGGCTACACCTTC; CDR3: CASSPRYGGYTF
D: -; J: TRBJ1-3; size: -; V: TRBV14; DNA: TGTGCCAGCAGCCTCCGGACCAGGGCCCCTGGAAACACCATATATTTT; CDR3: CASSLRTRAPGNTIYF
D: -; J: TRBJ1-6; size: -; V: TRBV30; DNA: TGTGCCTGGAGTTTAAGGGGGGAGGGCTCCTATAATTCACCCCTCCACTTT; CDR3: CAWSLRGEGSYNSPLHF
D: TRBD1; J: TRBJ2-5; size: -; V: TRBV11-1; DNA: TGTGCCAGCAGCTTGGTTTACAGGGGCGAGACCCAGTACTTC; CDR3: CASSLVYRGETQYF
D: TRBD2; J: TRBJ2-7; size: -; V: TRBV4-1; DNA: TGCGCCAGCAGCCAGGTTCTTAGCGGGGGCTCCTACGAGCAGTACTTC; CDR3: CASSQVLSGGSYEQYF
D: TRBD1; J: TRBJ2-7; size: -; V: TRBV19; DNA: TGTGCCAGTAGTTGGTCCGGGACAGACTACGAGCAGTACTTC; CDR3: CASSWSGTDYEQYF
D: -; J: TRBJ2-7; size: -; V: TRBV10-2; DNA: TGCGCCAGCGGCGTACCGGGTCACCTTACCTACGAGCAGTACTTC; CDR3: CASGVPGHLTYEQYF
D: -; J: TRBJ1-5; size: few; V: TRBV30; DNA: TGTGCCTGGAGTCGAGATAATGATGGTCAGCCCCAGCATTTT; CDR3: CAWSRDNDGQPQHF
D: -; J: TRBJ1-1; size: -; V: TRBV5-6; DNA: TGTGCCAGCAGCTTGGCCGGGGGGAAGAACACTGAAGCTTTCTTT; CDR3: CASSLAGGKNTEAFF
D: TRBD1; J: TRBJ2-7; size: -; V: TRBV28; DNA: TGTGCCAGCAGTCTACAGGGGGTGGCCTACGAGCAGTACTTC; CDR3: CASSLQGVAYEQYF
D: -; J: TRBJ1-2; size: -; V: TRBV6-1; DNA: TGTGCCAGCAGTGAACAGGGGAACTATGGCTACACCTTC; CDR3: CASSEQGNYGYTF